This T cell receptor beta chain stems from a study of cytomegalovirus exposure and HLA in healthy donors (dated by TCRdb to the late 2010s). Broadly, across the study: According to a later analysis, one platform produced both the roughly 120 validation repertoires and the 550 to 800 repertoires of the first cohort. The study was designed to test whether signatures of past pathogen exposure could be identified by cataloging public T cell receptors. Along with the roughly 610-subject first cohort, a separate validation cohort of 120 different subjects was used. To predict cytomegalovirus infection status, the study brought together high-throughput TCR immunosequencing, statistical association of individual TCRs with disease status, and machine learning.

Study-level results and caveats: A few of the identified cytomegalovirus-associated TCR beta chains were confirmed in vitro to be specific for cytomegalovirus antigens. The classifier was reported to diagnose cytomegalovirus status with high specificity and sensitivity in both the original cohort and the validation cohort. The authors suggested that the approach could potentially be extended to other disease states and immunological phenotypes. While some public TCRs were present in many individuals, most TCR sequences turned up only very rarely across donors. Of the cluster scores, approximately 95% were above 0 in a later analysis, which found that TCRs clustered in the first cohort also tended to co-occur in the 95 to 150 validation repertoires. All 130 or so repertoires were used to score co-occurrence in the validation cohort in a later analysis, because that analysis had no HLA typing for the cohort. A total of fewer than 200 TCR beta chains were listed by the study as associated with cytomegalovirus.

Library prep was done by the immunoSEQ multiplex PCR assay. As for how the authors treated the data: To diagnose cytomegalovirus status from the catalog of TCR beta chain sequences, a statistical classification framework was built. What TCRdb holds here is the immuneACCESS table cut down to in-frame rearrangements. Part of the clones is not present; checked against another copy, under half of the missing clones reflect an unresolved V gene, and the others are unexplained. That table supplies the V and J calls and clone size; D and trimming were determined from the DNA. This sample comprises 150,000 or so clones, about 82% of them detected only once. The ten largest clones take up 2% to 2.5% of the sample. There are 13 amino acids in the CDR3, from cysteine to phenylalanine inclusive. Only the CDR3 region is kept as DNA, spanning 39 bases read in frame from base 1. Relative to germline, V is missing 4 bases and J is missing 9 bases, with 8 bases of the junction outside any gene match. Per the germline V gene (reference sequence), SEHNR is the CDR1 and FQNEAQ is the CDR2.

On this clone: Its antigen is still unknown. Base qualities are missing; no much larger clone stands one base away.

The donors were included in the validation cohort of 120 subjects, a group kept apart from the roughly 690-subject first cohort. The sequence was collected from a human donor in good health. The chain was built from TRBV7-9 and TRBJ1-1; 7 bases in the junction line up with TRBD1. The sequenced material came from PBMCs. The DNA is TGTGCCAGCAGCTCGGGACAGACTTCTAAAGCTTTCTTT. It specifies CASSSGQTSKAFF.